These T cell receptor beta chains were read from a single sample in a study of T cell repertoires and HLA-DP antigens. These receptors' antigens are unknown. The method was immunoSEQ multiplex PCR; TCRdb's version includes in-frame clones alone and lacks a portion of them. Of about 73,000 clones listed, around 77% are singletons. Material for sequencing was CD4+ T cells from PBMCs. All receptors come from a man in his sixties in good health and CMV-seronegative. The CDR3 runs from the conserved cysteine through the conserved F or W. A D gene is named only where the DNA matches it firmly. Size tells how often a clone was seen (once, few, many) or the class of an expanded clone, and some rows leave it out.

cdr3_length	clone_size	v_call	d_call	j_call	cdr3_aa	cdr3_nt
12	.	TRBV7-2	.	TRBJ2-3	CASSLRTDTQYF	TGTGCCAGCAGCTTAAGGACAGATACGCAGTATTTT
14	.	TRBV19	TRBD2	TRBJ2-2	CASSAEGRGGELFF	TGTGCCAGTAGTGCGGAGGGGAGGGGCGGGGAGCTGTTTTTT
16	.	TRBV7-2	TRBD2	TRBJ2-2	CASSPTSGRTPGELFF	TGTGCCAGCAGCCCGACTAGCGGGAGAACCCCCGGGGAGCTGTTTTTT
13	.	TRBV6-5	.	TRBJ2-3	CASRGRGTDTQYF	TGTGCCAGCAGGGGCCGGGGAACAGATACGCAGTATTTT
14	.	TRBV5-1	.	TRBJ2-1	CASSLSRGDNEQFF	TGCGCCAGCAGCTTGTCCAGGGGGGACAATGAGCAGTTCTTC
15	.	TRBV28	TRBD2	TRBJ2-2	CASSFTSGATGELFF	TGTGCCAGCAGTTTTACTAGCGGGGCAACCGGGGAGCTGTTTTTT
20	.	TRBV7-6	TRBD2	TRBJ2-2	CASSPEVLRPSGSNTGELFF	TGTGCCAGCAGCCCAGAGGTTCTAAGGCCTAGCGGCTCGAACACCGGGGAGCTGTTTTTT
12	.	TRBV15	.	TRBJ1-2	CATSRQEDGYTF	TGTGCCACCAGCAGACAGGAAGATGGCTACACCTTC
14	few	TRBV28	.	TRBJ1-1	CASSRQFQDTEAFF	TGTGCCAGCAGCCGACAGTTTCAGGACACTGAAGCTTTCTTT
14	.	TRBV30	.	TRBJ2-3	CAWSIQLGTDTQYF	TGTGCCTGGAGTATCCAGTTGGGCACAGATACGCAGTATTTT
15	.	TRBV28	TRBD2	TRBJ2-5	CASRDELAGALTQYF	TGTGCCAGCAGAGATGAACTAGCGGGGGCCCTGACCCAGTACTTC
11	.	TRBV2	.	TRBJ2-1	CASQGYNEQFF	TGTGCCAGCCAGGGGTACAATGAGCAGTTCTTC
11	.	TRBV20-1	.	TRBJ2-3	CSALRVDTQYF	TGCAGTGCTCTCCGCGTAGATACGCAGTATTTT
13	once	TRBV19	.	TRBJ1-1	CASSLRGRAEAFF	TGTGCCAGTAGTCTCCGAGGGCGGGCTGAAGCTTTCTTT
14	.	TRBV27	.	TRBJ1-6	CASSLSGVNSPLHF	TGTGCCAGCAGTTTATCAGGGGTCAATTCACCCCTCCACTTT
15	.	TRBV18	TRBD1	TRBJ1-1	CASHRDREGNAEAFF	TGTGCCAGCCACCGGGACAGGGAGGGGAACGCTGAAGCTTTCTTT
17	.	TRBV4-1	TRBD2	TRBJ2-3	CASSPSGAGGPLDTQYF	TGCGCCAGCAGCCCCAGTGGAGCGGGGGGGCCATTAGATACGCAGTATTTT
17	once	TRBV19	TRBD1	TRBJ1-5	CASSMLRDRGLGQPQHF	TGTGCCAGTAGTATGCTTAGGGACAGGGGACTTGGGCAGCCCCAGCATTTT
12	.	TRBV10-2	.	TRBJ1-4	CASQDSTEKLFF	TGCGCCAGTCAGGACAGTACCGAAAAACTGTTTTTT
17	.	TRBV5-1	TRBD1	TRBJ2-5	CASRQTWDSQGGETQYF	TGCGCCAGCAGACAGACTTGGGACAGCCAAGGAGGAGAGACCCAGTACTTC
15	.	TRBV6-5	TRBD1	TRBJ2-4	CASRPGQGFGNIQYF	TGTGCCAGCAGACCGGGACAGGGTTTTGGAAACATTCAGTACTTC
14	few	TRBV6-4	.	TRBJ2-1	CASSEEGRINEQFF	TGTGCCAGCAGTGAGGAGGGCCGGATCAATGAGCAGTTCTTC
20	once	TRBV6-4	.	TRBJ1-3	CASSDLTPGTTDSSGNTIYF	TGTGCCAGCAGTGACTTAACCCCCGGAACCACGGACAGCTCTGGAAACACCATATATTTT
12	.	TRBV6-1	.	TRBJ2-3	CASSRQGDTQYF	TGTGCCAGCAGTCGACAAGGGGATACGCAGTATTTT
17	.	TRBV4-1	TRBD2	TRBJ2-1	CASSPTAGTSGINEQFF	TGCGCCAGCAGTCCAACCGCCGGGACTAGCGGGATCAATGAGCAGTTCTTC
15	.	TRBV11-3	.	TRBJ2-1	CASSLFSGQDNEQFF	TGTGCCAGCAGCTTATTCAGCGGGCAAGACAATGAGCAGTTCTTC
17	.	TRBV4-3	.	TRBJ1-3	CASSQWGSGTPGNTIYF	TGCGCCAGCAGCCAGTGGGGGTCCGGGACACCGGGAAACACCATATATTTT
14	few	TRBV19	.	TRBJ1-4	CASSIVGFNEKLFF	TGTGCCAGTAGTATAGTGGGATTTAATGAAAAACTGTTTTTT
17	.	TRBV9	TRBD1	TRBJ2-3	CASSFGSGQGVTDTQYF	TGTGCCAGCAGCTTCGGGTCGGGACAGGGGGTGACAGATACGCAGTATTTT
13	once	TRBV15	.	TRBJ2-7	CATSRDTSYEQYF	TGTGCCACCAGCAGGGACACCTCCTACGAGCAGTACTTC
11	.	TRBV30	.	TRBJ2-1	CAWSRRYEQFF	TGTGCCTGGAGTAGGCGGTATGAGCAGTTCTTC
16	.	TRBV18	TRBD1	TRBJ2-2	CASSPRGQGNTGELFF	TGTGCCAGCTCACCAAGGGGACAGGGCAACACCGGGGAGCTGTTTTTT
17	.	TRBV2	TRBD2	TRBJ2-3	CASGQGGTSGGGDTQYF	TGTGCCAGCGGGCAAGGTGGAACTAGCGGAGGGGGAGATACGCAGTATTTT
15	.	TRBV18	.	TRBJ2-1	CASSPGFGTGREQFF	TGTGCCAGCTCACCAGGGTTCGGTACAGGCAGGGAGCAGTTCTTC
13	.	TRBV19	.	TRBJ1-3	CASSETSGNTIYF	TGTGCCAGTAGTGAAACTTCTGGAAACACCATATATTTT
12	.	TRBV30	.	TRBJ2-5	CAWGGPQETQYF	TGTGCCTGGGGGGGACCGCAAGAGACCCAGTACTTC
15	.	TRBV2	TRBD2	TRBJ2-1	CASGRTSGRNNEQFF	TGTGCCAGCGGGAGGACTAGCGGGAGGAACAATGAGCAGTTCTTC
16	.	TRBV7-3	TRBD2	TRBJ2-2	CASSRSGRADTGELFF	TGTGCCAGCAGCCGGAGCGGGAGGGCCGACACCGGGGAGCTGTTTTTT
17	few	TRBV10-3	TRBD2	TRBJ2-1	CAISGTSGRGWQGEQFF	TGTGCCATCAGTGGGACTAGCGGGAGAGGTTGGCAAGGTGAGCAGTTCTTC
16	.	TRBV2	.	TRBJ1-6	CASSEAWITGNSPLHF	TGTGCCAGCAGTGAAGCCTGGATCACAGGCAATTCACCCCTCCACTTT
13	.	TRBV4-3	.	TRBJ1-6	CASSQDTNSPLHF	TGCGCCAGCAGCCAAGACACTAATTCACCCCTCCACTTT
14	.	TRBV4-2	TRBD2	TRBJ2-1	CASSQGSGSYEQFF	TGTGCCAGCAGCCAGGGTAGCGGGAGCTATGAGCAGTTCTTC
17	.	TRBV2	.	TRBJ2-2	CASSGVHGLANTGELFF	TGTGCCAGCAGTGGGGTCCATGGGCTCGCGAACACCGGGGAGCTGTTTTTT
12	.	TRBV7-2	.	TRBJ1-1	CASSFLNTEAFF	TGTGCCAGCAGCTTCCTGAACACTGAAGCTTTCTTT
15	.	TRBV11-1	.	TRBJ1-6	CASSLTRSNNSPLHF	TGTGCCAGCAGCTTAACCCGGAGCAATAATTCACCCCTCCACTTT